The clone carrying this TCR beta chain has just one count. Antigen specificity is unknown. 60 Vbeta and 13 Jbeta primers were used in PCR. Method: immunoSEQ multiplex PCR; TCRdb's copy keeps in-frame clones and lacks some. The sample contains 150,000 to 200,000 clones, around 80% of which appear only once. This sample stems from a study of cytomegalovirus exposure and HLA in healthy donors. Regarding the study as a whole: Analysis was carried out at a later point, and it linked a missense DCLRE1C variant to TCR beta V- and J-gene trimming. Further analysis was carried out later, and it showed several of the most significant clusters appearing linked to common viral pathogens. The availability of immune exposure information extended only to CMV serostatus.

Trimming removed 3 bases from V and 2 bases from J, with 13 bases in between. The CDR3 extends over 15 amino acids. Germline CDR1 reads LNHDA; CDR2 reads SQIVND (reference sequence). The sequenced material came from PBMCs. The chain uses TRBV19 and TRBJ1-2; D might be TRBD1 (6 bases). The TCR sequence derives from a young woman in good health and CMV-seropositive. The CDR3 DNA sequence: TGTGCCAGTAGTATCGGACAGATCACGAACTATGGCTACACCTTC. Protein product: CASSIGQITNYGYTF.